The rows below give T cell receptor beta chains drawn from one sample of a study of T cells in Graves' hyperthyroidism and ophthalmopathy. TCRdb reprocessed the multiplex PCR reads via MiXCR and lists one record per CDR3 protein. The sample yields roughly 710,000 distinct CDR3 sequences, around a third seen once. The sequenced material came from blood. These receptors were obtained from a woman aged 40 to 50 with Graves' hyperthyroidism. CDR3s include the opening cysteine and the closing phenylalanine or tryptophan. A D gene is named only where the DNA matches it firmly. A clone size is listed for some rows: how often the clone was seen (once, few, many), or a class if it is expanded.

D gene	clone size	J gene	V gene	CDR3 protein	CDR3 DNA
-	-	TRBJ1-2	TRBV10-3	CAISPQTHTGFYGYTF	TGTGCCATCAGTCCCCAGACGCATACAGGGTTCTATGGCTACACCTTC
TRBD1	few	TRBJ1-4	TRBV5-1	CASSYTTGTNEKLFF	TGCGCCAGCAGCTATACGACAGGGACTAATGAAAAACTGTTTTTT
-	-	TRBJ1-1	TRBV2	CASSGFSNTEAFF	TGTGCCAGTTCGGGATTCTCGAACACTGAAGCTTTCTTT
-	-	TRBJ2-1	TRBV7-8	CASSRDHGEQFF	TGTGCCAGCAGCAGGGACCATGGAGAGCAGTTCTTC
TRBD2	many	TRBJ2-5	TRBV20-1	CSTSEDRVETQYF	TGCAGTACTAGCGAAGACCGCGTAGAGACCCAGTACTTC
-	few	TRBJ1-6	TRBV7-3	CASSLRPIGSSPLHF	TGTGCCAGCAGCTTAAGGCCAATCGGGAGTTCACCCCTCCACTTT
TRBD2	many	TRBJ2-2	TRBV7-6	CASSLTGTSPGELFF	TGTGCCAGCAGCTTAACCGGGACTAGCCCCGGGGAGCTGTTTTTT
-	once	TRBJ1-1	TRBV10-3	CAISETGRSEAFF	TGTGCCATCAGTGAGACCGGCAGGAGTGAAGCTTTCTTT
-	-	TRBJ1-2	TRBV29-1	CSVDGSVHGYTF	TGCAGCGTAGACGGATCCGTTCATGGCTACACCTTC
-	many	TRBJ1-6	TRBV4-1	CASNPVGLNSPLHF	TGCGCCAGCAATCCAGTTGGTCTAAATTCACCCCTCCACTTT
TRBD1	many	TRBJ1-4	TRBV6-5	CASNPTGATNEKLFF	TGTGCCAGCAACCCGACAGGGGCAACTAATGAAAAACTGTTTTTT
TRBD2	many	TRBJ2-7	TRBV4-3	CASSQDRASGYEQYF	TGCGCCAGCAGCCAAGATCGGGCTAGCGGGTACGAGCAGTACTTC
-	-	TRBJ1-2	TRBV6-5	CASSAGLRGGYGYTF	TGTGCCAGCAGTGCAGGCCTTAGGGGAGGATATGGCTACACCTTC
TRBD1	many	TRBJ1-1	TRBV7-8	CASSLVRTGNTEAFF	TGTGCCAGCAGCTTAGTGCGGACAGGGAACACTGAAGCTTTCTTT
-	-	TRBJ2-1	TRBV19	CASSSASSSSQFF	TGTGCCAGTAGTAGCGCCTCTAGCTCATCGCAGTTCTTC
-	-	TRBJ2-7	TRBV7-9	CASSLGTGRPEEQYF	TGTGCCAGCAGCTTAGGTACAGGGCGGCCGGAAGAGCAGTACTTC
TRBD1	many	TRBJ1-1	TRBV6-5	CASSPSGTDNTEAFF	TGTGCCAGCAGTCCATCCGGGACAGACAACACTGAAGCTTTCTTT
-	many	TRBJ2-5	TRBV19	CASATGDSQETQYF	TGTGCCAGTGCGACCGGCGACAGCCAAGAGACCCAGTACTTC
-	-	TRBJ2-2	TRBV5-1	CASSKETGNTGELFF	TGCGCCAGCAGCAAGGAGACAGGGAACACCGGGGAGCTGTTTTTT
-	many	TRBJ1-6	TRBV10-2	CASTRVGNSPLHF	TGCGCCAGCACCAGGGTAGGCAATTCACCCCTCCACTTT
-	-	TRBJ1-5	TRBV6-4	CASKERKMVHHVPQHF	TGTGCCAGCAAAGAAAGAAAGATGGTACATCATGTGCCCCAGCATTTT
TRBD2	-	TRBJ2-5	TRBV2	CASSLSRGLAEETQHF	TGTGCCAGCAGCTTAAGTCGAGGACTAGCGGAAGAGACCCAGCACTTC
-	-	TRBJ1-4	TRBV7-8	CASSQDVRVTTNEKLFF	TGCGCCAGCAGCCAAGATGTCCGGGTTACAACTAATGAAAAACTGTTTTTT
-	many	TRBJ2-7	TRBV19	CASSTQVWYEQYF	TGTGCCAGTAGTACACAGGTCTGGTACGAGCAGTACTTC
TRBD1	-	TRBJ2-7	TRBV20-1	CSARGSGQGHLYEQYF	TGCAGTGCTAGAGGCTCGGGACAGGGGCATCTCTACGAGCAGTACTTC
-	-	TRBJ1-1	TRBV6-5	CASSYISGFARSEAFF	TGTGCCAGCAGTTACATTTCAGGGTTTGCGAGGTCTGAAGCTTTCTTT
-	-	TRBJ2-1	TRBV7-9	CASSPIAIRDEQFF	TGTGCCAGCAGCCCTATAGCGATTCGGGATGAGCAGTTCTTC
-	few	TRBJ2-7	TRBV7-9	CASSSKQGEQYF	TGTGCCAGCAGCTCAAAGCAGGGGGAGCAGTACTTC
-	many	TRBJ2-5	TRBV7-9	CASSLVAAETQYF	TGTGCCAGCAGCTTAGTGGCAGCAGAGACCCAGTACTTC
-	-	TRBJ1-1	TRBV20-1	CSASRGGGTEAFF	TGCAGTGCTAGCAGGGGTGGCGGGACTGAAGCTTTCTTT
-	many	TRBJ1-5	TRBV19	CASSMGIIQHF	TGTGCCAGTAGTATGGGAATAATCCAGCATTTT